A selection of T cell receptor beta chains follows, all from one sample in a study of low-dose radiotherapy and immunotherapy resistance in tumors. Using its own MiXCR run on the reads, TCRdb lists one record per CDR3 protein. This repertoire shows about 30,000 distinct CDR3 sequences, approximately 54% found once; its top ten account for approximately 6%. The sample here was PBMCs, taken after low-dose radiotherapy plus immunotherapy. All receptors derive from a male donor with gallbladder cancer. The conserved cysteine and the conserved F or W are not part of the CDR3 here. D genes are given only for firm matches.

cdr3_length j_call d_call v_call cdr3_aa
13 TRBJ1-4 NA TRBV6-2/TRBV6-3 ASSYSGGRVGKLF
12 TRBJ2-3 NA TRBV5-5 ASSGAGSTDTQY
12 TRBJ2-1 TRBD2 TRBV3-1 ASTSGVSYNEQF
14 TRBJ2-1 TRBD1 TRBV7-6 ASSLVSGQGYNEQF
11 TRBJ2-4 NA TRBV6-2/TRBV6-3 ASSPDSSSIQY
12 TRBJ2-1 TRBD2 TRBV28 ASILTSGYNEQF
13 TRBJ2-5 TRBD1 TRBV28 ANSIVQGAGETQY
15 TRBJ2-3 TRBD2 TRBV6-5 ASGGIAGLLSTDTQY
13 TRBJ2-3 NA TRBV12-3/TRBV12-4 AIRETAGAEDTQY
13 TRBJ2-7 TRBD2 TRBV6-2/TRBV6-3 ASKTRLAGNYEQY
13 TRBJ1-1 NA TRBV3-1 ASSQVLINKAEAF
12 TRBJ2-4 NA TRBV28 ASSFSRRIGIQY
12 TRBJ2-7 NA TRBV5-1 ATAGEPASGEQY
16 TRBJ2-7 TRBD2 TRBV7-2 ASSLGATSGLSSYEQY
12 TRBJ2-7 NA TRBV7-2 ASSLSRPSGEQY
22 TRBJ2-3 NA TRBV14 ASTNQTSMYLCALGTGHTDTQY
13 TRBJ1-2 TRBD1 TRBV20-1 SATMTTGGNYGYT
9 TRBJ2-5 NA TRBV24-1 ATSDLRTQY
12 TRBJ2-2 NA TRBV7-9 ASSLVVLSGELF
13 TRBJ1-1 NA TRBV7-9 ASSLESGMNTEAF
12 TRBJ2-3 TRBD2 TRBV6-1 ASSRGGATDTQY
14 TRBJ2-4 TRBD1 TRBV12-3/TRBV12-4 ASSQDRVIEINIQY
15 TRBJ1-2 TRBD1 TRBV5-1 ASSLMTGSMYNYGYT
13 TRBJ1-1 TRBD1 TRBV7-2 ASSTRTGTNTEAF
12 TRBJ2-3 TRBD2 TRBV12-3/TRBV12-4 ASSPGLATDTQY
16 TRBJ2-2 NA TRBV19 ASTSRALLSANTGELF
11 TRBJ2-3 NA TRBV5-5 ASSLTPTDTQY
16 TRBJ2-3 TRBD2 TRBV19 ASSIEPRKGLAADTQY
13 TRBJ1-5 NA TRBV29-1 SVEVVGDSNQPQH
13 TRBJ2-7 NA TRBV28 ASSLLRGWESEQY
15 TRBJ1-1 NA TRBV7-3 ASSLDSNGPEGTEAF
10 TRBJ2-1 TRBD1 TRBV3-1 ASSQDLQGWF
13 TRBJ2-1 TRBD2 TRBV9 ASSLGGSFRNEQF
12 TRBJ1-6 NA TRBV14 ASSQEAIGSPLH
12 TRBJ2-7 NA TRBV29-1 SVEGVEGSYEQY
12 TRBJ2-3 TRBD1 TRBV6-2/TRBV6-3 ANPGTGEADTQY
11 TRBJ2-3 NA TRBV7-2 ASVLAFPDTQY
13 TRBJ2-5 NA TRBV24-1 ATSDLTGFGETQY
11 TRBJ2-7 TRBD1 TRBV5-4 ASSLDRGREQY
12 TRBJ2-6 NA TRBV5-1 ASSLATVANVLT
10 TRBJ2-7 NA TRBV6-5 ASRNSPYEQY
12 TRBJ1-5 NA TRBV2 ASSERQANQPQH
15 TRBJ2-7 NA TRBV11-2 ASSQAPVGANSYEQY
10 TRBJ2-5 TRBD1 TRBV2 ASGGQQETQY
11 TRBJ2-3 TRBD1 TRBV7-2 ASSGRGMDTQY
10 TRBJ1-2 NA TRBV28 AEQRANYGYT
11 TRBJ2-5 NA TRBV19 ASSIRRKETQY
16 TRBJ1-1 TRBD1 TRBV20-1 SARDSQGQGAVFAEAF
12 TRBJ2-5 NA TRBV12-3/TRBV12-4 ASSLFGTQETQY